A selection of T cell receptor beta chains follows, all from one sample in a study of blood T cell repertoires in COVID-19. The repertoire was sequenced with immunoSEQ multiplex PCR; TCRdb's copy has only in-frame clones and lacks some. The sample carries 150,000 to 200,000 clones, roughly 82% recorded once. Sequenced input: peripheral blood. The origin of the receptors is a woman aged 55-70 years with COVID-19, enrolled during active disease. Both conserved end residues are trimmed from each CDR3. Each record gives: clone size, V gene, CDR3 protein. Size is omitted from some rows. Given values are once, few, many or a class for expanded clones.

NA TRBV28 ASSLGRLLDQPQH
few TRBV19 ASSSTGTAYGYT
NA TRBV9 ASSVVTGGADTQY
once TRBV5-4 ASSQDRVTGELF
NA TRBV9 ASSSGDSSYNSPLH
NA TRBV27 ASRSGGLPYEQY
NA TRBV19 ASSIAPSPTNEKLF
NA TRBV4-3 ASSQVPGGGTPLH
NA TRBV5-1 ASREPGRNNSPLH
once TRBV6-5 ASISGTSVYEQY
NA TRBV9 ASSVRRASTDTQY
NA TRBV5-4 ASSPGVTDTQY
NA TRBV7-6 ASSLYKSDTEAF
NA TRBV28 ASSITPGGVETQY
NA TRBV9 ASSGGRTDGASGNTIY
NA TRBV4-2 ASSQDIQLQETQY
NA TRBV11-2 ASSSRGHTYNEQF
NA TRBV4-1 ASSQDKTSGIKGGEQF
NA TRBV6-5 ASSRDRQETQY
NA TRBV9 ASSVGEGAYNYGYT
NA TRBV25-1 ASSPSAGPKSGANVLT
few TRBV5-1 ASSLDGGTPLH
few TRBV28 ASFGVGDTQY
NA TRBV7-2 ASGRGFKVLDTEAF
NA TRBV11-1 ASSSGTSGTGELF
few TRBV7-2 ASSPGRISVDEQF
NA TRBV5-5 ASSLGGTMNTEAF
NA TRBV5-1 ASRIRQGSDTEAF
NA TRBV30 AWSVGANTIY
NA TRBV9 ASSADTGELF
NA TRBV3-1/TRBV3-2 ASSQAIGTLIGSSGNTIY
NA TRBV10-3 AISRGGPPDTQY
NA TRBV13 ASSVRQGNTEAF
once TRBV7-6 ASSATGMSNQPQH
NA TRBV28 ASTQPQSYNSPLH
once TRBV30 AWTGTSGRDTQY
few TRBV7-3 ASSLAGGTNTGELF
NA TRBV5-1 ASSLAGRREGLDTQY
NA TRBV3-1/TRBV3-2 ASSQERLSGANVLT
NA TRBV21-1 ASSRVDRVGTYEQY
NA TRBV6-2/TRBV6-3 ASSPNRGPSYNEQF
NA TRBV28 ASSLAVRGTNEKLF
NA TRBV7-6 ASSLETGWHSPLH
NA TRBV11-1 ASSLRGVQSTPLH
NA TRBV5-5 ASSLISWPHQPQH
NA TRBV5-5 ASSLDRGWPPNTGELF
NA TRBV6-5 ASSPQGLPNTEAF
few TRBV6-2/TRBV6-3 ASSYSPVGDGRLWQY
NA TRBV7-2 ASSRDRGNTEAF
NA TRBV2 ASLGQAGTEAF
NA TRBV6-5 ASSYSPGLNTEAF
NA TRBV27 ASSYRPGLPNEKLF
NA TRBV5-1 ASTLGSTETQY
NA TRBV9 ASSLTEGNTEAF
NA TRBV5-4 ASSKFGQIQY
NA TRBV14 ASSQDWQGSGYT
NA TRBV7-3 ATGTSGRGEQF